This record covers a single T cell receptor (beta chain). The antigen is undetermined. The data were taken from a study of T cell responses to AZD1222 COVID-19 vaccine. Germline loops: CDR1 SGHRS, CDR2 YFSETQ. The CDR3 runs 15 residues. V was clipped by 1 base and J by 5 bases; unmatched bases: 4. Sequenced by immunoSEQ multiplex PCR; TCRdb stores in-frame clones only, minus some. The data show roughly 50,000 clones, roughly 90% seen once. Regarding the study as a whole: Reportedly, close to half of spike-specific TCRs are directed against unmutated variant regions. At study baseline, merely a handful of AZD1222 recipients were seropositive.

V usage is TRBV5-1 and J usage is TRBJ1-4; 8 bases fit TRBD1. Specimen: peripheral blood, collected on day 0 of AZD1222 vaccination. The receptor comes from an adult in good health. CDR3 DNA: TGCGCCAGCAGCTTGCAGGGGGCGGTCAATGAAAAACTGTTTTTT. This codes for CASSLQGAVNEKLFF.